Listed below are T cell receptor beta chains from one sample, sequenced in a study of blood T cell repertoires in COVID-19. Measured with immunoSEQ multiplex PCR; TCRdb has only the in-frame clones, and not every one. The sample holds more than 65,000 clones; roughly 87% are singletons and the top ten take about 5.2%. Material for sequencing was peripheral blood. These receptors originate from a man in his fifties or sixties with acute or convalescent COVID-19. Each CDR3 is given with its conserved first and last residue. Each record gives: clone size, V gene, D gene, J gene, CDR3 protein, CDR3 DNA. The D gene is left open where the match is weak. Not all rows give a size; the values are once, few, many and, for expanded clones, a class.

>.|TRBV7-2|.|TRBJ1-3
CASSLEEGVGNTIYF
TGTGCCAGCAGCTTAGAGGAAGGGGTTGGAAACACCATATATTTT
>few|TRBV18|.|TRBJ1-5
CASSSSLGNQPQHF
TGTGCCAGCTCATCATCCTTAGGCAATCAGCCCCAGCATTTT
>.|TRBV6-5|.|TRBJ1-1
CASSYSSNTEAFF
TGTGCCAGCAGTTACTCGAGCAACACTGAAGCTTTCTTT
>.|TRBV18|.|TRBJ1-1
CASSPGQGPGGNTEAFF
TGTGCCAGCTCACCAGGGCAGGGCCCGGGGGGGAACACTGAAGCTTTCTTT
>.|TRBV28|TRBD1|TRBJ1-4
CASRAPGQGEKLFF
TGTGCCAGCAGGGCACCGGGACAGGGGGAAAAACTGTTTTTT
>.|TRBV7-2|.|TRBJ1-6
CASSPSWVRDSPLHF
TGTGCCAGCAGCCCTTCCTGGGTCCGGGATTCACCCCTCCACTTT
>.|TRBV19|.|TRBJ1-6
CASSAGVRNSPLHF
TGTGCCAGTAGTGCCGGGGTCCGCAATTCACCCCTCCACTTT
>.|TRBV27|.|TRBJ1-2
CASSFLPGGYYGYTF
TGTGCCAGCAGTTTCTTGCCCGGGGGGTACTATGGCTACACCTTC
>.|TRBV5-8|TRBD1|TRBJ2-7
CASSSILEQGKWSYEQYF
TGTGCCAGCAGCTCAATCCTCGAACAGGGGAAGTGGTCCTACGAGCAGTACTTC
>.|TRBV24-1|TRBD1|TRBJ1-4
CATRPGQGDEKLFF
TGTGCCACCAGGCCGGGACAGGGAGATGAAAAACTGTTTTTT
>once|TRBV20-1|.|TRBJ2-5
CSASWQGGQETQYF
TGCAGTGCTAGTTGGCAGGGTGGACAAGAGACCCAGTACTTC
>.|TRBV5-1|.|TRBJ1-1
CASSLVGTEAFF
TGCGCCAGCAGCTTGGTCGGCACTGAAGCTTTCTTT
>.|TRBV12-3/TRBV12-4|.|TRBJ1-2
CASSGQLGGYTF
TGTGCCAGCAGTGGACAGCTGGGTGGCTACACCTTC
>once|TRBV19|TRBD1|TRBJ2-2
CASTKPQDRATGELFF
TGTGCCAGTACCAAACCCCAGGACAGGGCCACCGGGGAGCTGTTTTTT
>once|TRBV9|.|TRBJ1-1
CASSVEAASGWSTEAFF
TGTGCCAGCAGCGTCGAGGCCGCGTCAGGGTGGTCCACTGAAGCTTTCTTT
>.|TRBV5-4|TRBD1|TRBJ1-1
CASSLGTGGWNTEAFF
TGTGCCAGCAGCTTGGGGACAGGGGGCTGGAACACTGAAGCTTTCTTT
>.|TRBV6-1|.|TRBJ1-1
CASSEITVTVGEAFF
TGTGCCAGCAGTGAAATTACGGTGACAGTTGGTGAAGCTTTCTTT
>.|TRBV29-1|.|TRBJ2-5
CSVLASRQETQYF
TGCAGCGTTCTGGCTAGCCGCCAAGAGACCCAGTACTTC
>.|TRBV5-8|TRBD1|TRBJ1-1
CASSLGLTGVGTEAFF
TGTGCCAGCAGCTTGGGATTGACAGGGGTCGGCACTGAAGCTTTCTTT
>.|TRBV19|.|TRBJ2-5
CASGRVMSETQYF
TGTGCCAGTGGCAGGGTGATGAGCGAGACCCAGTACTTC
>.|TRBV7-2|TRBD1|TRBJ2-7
CASSNRDRGTKEYF
TGTGCCAGCAGTAACCGGGACAGGGGGACCAAAGAATACTTC
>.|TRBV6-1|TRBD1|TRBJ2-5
CASSEGWTGFIETQYF
TGTGCCAGCAGTGAAGGATGGACAGGGTTTATAGAGACCCAGTACTTC
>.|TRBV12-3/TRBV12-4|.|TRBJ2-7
CASSDSAEQYF
TGTGCCAGCAGTGATAGTGCCGAGCAGTACTTC
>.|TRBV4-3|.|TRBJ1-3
CASSPQVSGNTIYF
TGCGCCAGCAGTCCACAGGTTTCCGGAAACACCATATATTTT
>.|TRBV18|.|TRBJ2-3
CASSPAPDTQYF
TGTGCCAGCTCACCAGCGCCAGATACGCAGTATTTT
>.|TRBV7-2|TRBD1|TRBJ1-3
CASSPGTGRNTIYF
TGTGCCAGCAGCCCCGGGACAGGGAGAAACACCATATATTTT
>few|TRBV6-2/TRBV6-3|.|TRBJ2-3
CASSALGWGEYF
TGTGCCAGCAGTGCTCTGGGCTGGGGGGAGTATTTT
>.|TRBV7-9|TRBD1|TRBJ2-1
CASSSTGGLNEQFF
TGTGCCAGCAGCTCGACAGGGGGCCTTAATGAGCAGTTCTTC
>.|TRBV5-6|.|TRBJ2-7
CASSLTEVAYEQYF
TGTGCCAGCAGCCTGACAGAAGTGGCTTACGAGCAGTACTTC
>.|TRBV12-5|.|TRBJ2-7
CASGSTTGQVGYEQYF
TGTGCTAGTGGTTCGACCACTGGTCAGGTCGGCTACGAGCAGTACTTC
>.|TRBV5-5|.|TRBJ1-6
CASSVQTDRLNSPLHF
TGTGCCAGCAGCGTCCAGACAGACCGTTTGAATTCACCCCTCCACTTT
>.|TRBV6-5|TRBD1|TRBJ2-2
CASSRNRGPGELFF
TGTGCCAGCAGTCGCAACAGGGGGCCCGGGGAGCTGTTTTTT
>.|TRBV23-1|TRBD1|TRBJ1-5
CASRLPTGHSNQPQHF
TGCGCCAGCAGACTTCCGACAGGGCATAGCAATCAGCCCCAGCATTTT
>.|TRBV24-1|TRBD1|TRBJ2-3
CATSDSDRRPDTQYF
TGTGCCACCAGTGATTCGGACAGGCGTCCAGATACGCAGTATTTT
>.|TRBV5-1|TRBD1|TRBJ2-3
CATSPTGGSTDTQYF
TGCGCCACTTCCCCGACAGGGGGTAGCACAGATACGCAGTATTTT
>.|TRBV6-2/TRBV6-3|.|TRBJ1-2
CASSYGQSTNYGYTF
TGTGCCAGCAGTTACGGGCAGTCCACTAACTATGGCTACACCTTC
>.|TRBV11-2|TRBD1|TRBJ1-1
CASSIRWTGVNTEAFF
TGTGCCAGCAGCATACGATGGACAGGAGTGAACACTGAAGCTTTCTTT
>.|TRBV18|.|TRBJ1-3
CASSPTTGQPGNTIYF
TGTGCCAGCTCCCCTACAACAGGACAGCCTGGAAACACCATATATTTT
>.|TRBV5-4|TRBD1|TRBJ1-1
CASSYTGVGTEAFF
TGTGCCAGCAGCTATACAGGGGTTGGGACTGAAGCTTTCTTT